The T cell receptor beta chain described here comes from a study of neurological immune-mediated disorders. This CDR3 has 16 residues. The trim removed 3 bases at V and 0 bases at J, leaving 1 base unmatched. CDR1 DFQATT and CDR2 SNEGSKA come from the germline V gene (reference sequence). The sample's time point: longitudinal time-point 3. The study's findings and limits: While HTLV-1-associated myelopathy showed the greatest TCR clonal expansion, multiple sclerosis showed the least, falling below healthy controls. The expanded clones of different subjects shared no CDR3 amino acid sequences (suggesting private repertoires in all groups).

Ten or more counts support this clonotype. Its antigen is unknown. A single record per CDR3 protein comes from TCRdb applying MiXCR to the 5' RACE reads. The data show roughly 100,000 distinct CDR3 sequences, approximately 10% seen once. The sequence was obtained from a female donor with HTLV-1-associated myelopathy (HAM/TSP). The chain is built from TRBV20-1 and TRBJ2-3; 15 nucleotides line up with TRBD2. The sequenced sample was PBMCs. The CDR3 nucleotides are TGCAGTGCTAGTGGACTAGCGGGGGGGAGCACAGATACGCAGTATTTT. As protein: CSASGLAGGSTDTQYF.